This T cell receptor (beta chain) was observed in a study of T-cell reconstitution after alpha-beta-depleted transplantation in children. Study results and limitations: Diversity and T-cell counts at one year after transplant derived mostly from new T cells. Alpha-beta T cells about two months after transplant reportedly derived from several hundred expanded graft clones. There were some patients whose high TCRbeta diversity at day 60 came from surviving recipient T cells and thymic progenitors.

On this clonotype itself: Antigen specificity is unknown.

Unique molecular identifiers tagged the TCRbeta library. Each CDR3 protein is one row after TCRdb ran MiXCR on the PCR reads. Found here are under 450,000 distinct CDR3 sequences, roughly 15% of them singletons; the top ten hold over 25%. This CDR3 has 15 residues. Germline V CDR1 and CDR2: SGHRS, YFSETQ. Trimming shortened V by 4 bases and J by 0 bases, and 14 bases separated the two germline ends. This chain connects TRBV5-1 to TRBJ2-7; D tentatively reads TRBD1 or TRBD2 (5 bases each). This TCR derives from a boy under two years old who had a stem cell transplant for Wiskott-Aldrich syndrome, so the T cells may come from the graft donor. The sequences come from PBMCs, mostly from graft donor cells, collected 360 days after TCRalphabeta/CD19-depleted stem cell transplant. CDR3 nucleotide sequence: TGCGCCAGCAGCATCGGGGCTCTTAGCTCCTACGAGCAGTACTTC. Translating gives CASSIGALSSYEQYF. The complete variable domain, with remaining parts taken from reference TRBV5-1 and TRBJ2-7, reads KAGVTQTPRYLIKTRGQQVTLSCSPISGHRSVSWYQQTPGQGLQFLFEYFSETQRNKGNFPGRFSGRQFSNSRSEMNVSTLELGDSALYLCASSIGALSSYEQYFGPGTRLTVT.